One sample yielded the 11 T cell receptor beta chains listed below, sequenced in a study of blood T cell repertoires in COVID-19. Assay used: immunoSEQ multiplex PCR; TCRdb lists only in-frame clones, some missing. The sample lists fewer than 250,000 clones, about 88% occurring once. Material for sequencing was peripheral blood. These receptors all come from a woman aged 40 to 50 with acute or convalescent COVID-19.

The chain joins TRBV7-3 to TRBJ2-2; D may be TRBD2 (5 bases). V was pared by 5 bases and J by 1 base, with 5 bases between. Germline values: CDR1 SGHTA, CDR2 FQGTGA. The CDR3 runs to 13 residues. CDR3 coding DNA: TGTGCCAGCAGCCGGGGGAACACCGGGGAGCTGTTTTTT. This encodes CASSRGNTGELFF.

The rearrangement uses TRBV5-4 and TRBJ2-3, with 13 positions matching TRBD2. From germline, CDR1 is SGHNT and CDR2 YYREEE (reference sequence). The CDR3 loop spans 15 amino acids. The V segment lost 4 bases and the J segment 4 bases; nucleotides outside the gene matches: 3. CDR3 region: CASSTGLAGADTQYF. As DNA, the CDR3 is TGTGCCAGCAGCACCGGACTAGCGGGGGCAGATACGCAGTATTTT.

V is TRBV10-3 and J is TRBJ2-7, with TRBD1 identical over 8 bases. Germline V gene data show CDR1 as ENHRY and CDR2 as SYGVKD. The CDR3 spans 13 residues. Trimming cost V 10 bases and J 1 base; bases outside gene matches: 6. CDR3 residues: CATRDRSSYEQYV. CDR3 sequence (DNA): TGTGCCACCCGGGACAGGTCTTCCTACGAGCAGTACGTC.

The CDR3 sequence is CASSQDPTGGIGYTF. CDR3 in DNA: TGTGCCAGCAGCCAGGACCCTACAGGGGGCATTGGCTACACCTTC. The chain links TRBV9 to TRBJ1-2; 9 bases are a match to TRBD1. The length of the CDR3 is 15 residues. CDR1 is SGDLS and CDR2 is YYNGEE in the germline V gene. V lost 4 bases to trimming and J lost 7 bases; unmatched junction nucleotides: 11.

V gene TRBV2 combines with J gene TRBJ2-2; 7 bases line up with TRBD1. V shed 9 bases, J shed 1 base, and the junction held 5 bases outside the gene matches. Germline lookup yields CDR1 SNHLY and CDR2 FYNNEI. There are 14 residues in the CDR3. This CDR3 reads CARARGRNTGELFF. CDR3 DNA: TGTGCCAGAGCCAGGGGGAGGAACACCGGGGAGCTGTTTTTT.

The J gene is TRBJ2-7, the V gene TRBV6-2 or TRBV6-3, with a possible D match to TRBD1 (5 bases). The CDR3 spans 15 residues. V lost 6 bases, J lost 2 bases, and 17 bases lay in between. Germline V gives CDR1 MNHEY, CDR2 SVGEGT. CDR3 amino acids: CASSSFNRFTYEQYV. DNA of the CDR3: TGTGCCAGCAGCTCCTTTAACAGGTTTACCTACGAGCAGTACGTC.

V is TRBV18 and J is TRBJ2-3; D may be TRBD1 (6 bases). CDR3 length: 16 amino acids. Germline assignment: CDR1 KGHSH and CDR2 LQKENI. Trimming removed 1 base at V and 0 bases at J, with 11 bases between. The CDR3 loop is CASSPRGTRSTDTQYF. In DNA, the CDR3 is TGTGCCAGCTCACCACGTGGGACACGCAGCACAGATACGCAGTATTTT.

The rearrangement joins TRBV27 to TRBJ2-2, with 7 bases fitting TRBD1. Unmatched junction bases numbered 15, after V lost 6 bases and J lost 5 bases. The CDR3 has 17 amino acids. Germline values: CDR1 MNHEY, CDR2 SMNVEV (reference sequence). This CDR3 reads CASRDWDSHPGTGELFF. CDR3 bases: TGTGCCAGCAGAGACTGGGACAGCCACCCGGGGACCGGGGAGCTGTTTTTT.

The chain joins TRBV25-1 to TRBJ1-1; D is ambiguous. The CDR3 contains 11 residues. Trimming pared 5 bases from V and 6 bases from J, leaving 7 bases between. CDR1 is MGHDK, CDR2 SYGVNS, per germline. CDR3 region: CASSLGSEAFF. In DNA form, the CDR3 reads TGTGCCAGCAGTTTGGGCTCTGAAGCTTTCTTT.

This CDR3 reads CASSFLGQGRGYTF. For the CDR3, the DNA is TGTGCCAGCAGCTTCCTAGGACAGGGAAGAGGCTACACCTTC. The genes are TRBV5-8 and TRBJ1-2; 8 bases are a match to TRBD1. V lost 2 bases, J lost 8 bases, and 8 bases stayed unmatched. The germline CDR1 and CDR2 sequences are SGHTS and YDEGEE. CDR3 length equals 14 residues.

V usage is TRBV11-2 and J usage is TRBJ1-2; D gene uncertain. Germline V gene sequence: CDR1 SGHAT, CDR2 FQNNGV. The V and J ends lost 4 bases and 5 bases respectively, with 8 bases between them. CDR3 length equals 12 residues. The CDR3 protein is CASSSTAYGYTF. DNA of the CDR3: TGTGCCAGCAGCTCCACAGCTTATGGCTACACCTTC. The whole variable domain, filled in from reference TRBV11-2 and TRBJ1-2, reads EAGVAQSPRYKIIEKRQSVAFWCNPISGHATLYWYQQILGQGPKLLIQFQNNGVVDDSQLPKDRFSAERLKGVDSTLKIQPAKLEDSAVYLCASSSTAYGYTFGSGTRLTVV.